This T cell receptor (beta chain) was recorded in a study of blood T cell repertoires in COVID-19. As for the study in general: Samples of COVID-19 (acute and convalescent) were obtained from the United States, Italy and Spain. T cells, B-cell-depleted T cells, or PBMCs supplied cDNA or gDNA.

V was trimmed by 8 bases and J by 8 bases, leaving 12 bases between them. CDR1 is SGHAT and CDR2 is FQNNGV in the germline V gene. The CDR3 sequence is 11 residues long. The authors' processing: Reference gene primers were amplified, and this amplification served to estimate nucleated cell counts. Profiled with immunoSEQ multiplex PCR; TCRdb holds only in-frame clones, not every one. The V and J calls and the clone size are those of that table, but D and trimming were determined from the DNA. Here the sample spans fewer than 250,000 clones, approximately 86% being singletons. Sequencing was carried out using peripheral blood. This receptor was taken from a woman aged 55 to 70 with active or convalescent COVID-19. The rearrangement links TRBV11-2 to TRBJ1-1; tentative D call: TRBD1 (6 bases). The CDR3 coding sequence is TGTGCCAGCTGGGGCGGGGGCGAAGCTTTCTTT. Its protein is CASWGGGEAFF. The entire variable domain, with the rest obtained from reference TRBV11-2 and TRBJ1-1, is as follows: EAGVAQSPRYKIIEKRQSVAFWCNPISGHATLYWYQQILGQGPKLLIQFQNNGVVDDSQLPKDRFSAERLKGVDSTLKIQPAKLEDSAVYLCASWGGGEAFFGQGTRLTVV.